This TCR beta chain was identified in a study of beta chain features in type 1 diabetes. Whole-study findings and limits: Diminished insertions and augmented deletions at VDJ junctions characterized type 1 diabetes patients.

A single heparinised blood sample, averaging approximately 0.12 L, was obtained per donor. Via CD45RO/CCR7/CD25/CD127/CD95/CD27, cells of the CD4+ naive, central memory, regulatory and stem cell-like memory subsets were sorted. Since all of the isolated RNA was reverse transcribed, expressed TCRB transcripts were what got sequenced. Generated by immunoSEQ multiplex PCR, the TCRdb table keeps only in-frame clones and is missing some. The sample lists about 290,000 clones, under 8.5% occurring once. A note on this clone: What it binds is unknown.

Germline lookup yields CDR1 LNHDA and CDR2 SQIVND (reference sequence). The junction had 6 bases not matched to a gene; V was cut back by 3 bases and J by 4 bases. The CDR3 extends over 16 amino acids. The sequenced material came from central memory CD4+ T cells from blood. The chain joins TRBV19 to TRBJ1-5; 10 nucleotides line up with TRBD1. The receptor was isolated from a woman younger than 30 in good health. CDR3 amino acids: CASSIYGTGVNQPQHF. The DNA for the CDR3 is TGTGCCAGTAGTATTTACGGGACAGGGGTGAATCAGCCCCAGCATTTT. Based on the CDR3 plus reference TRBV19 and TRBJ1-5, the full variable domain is DGGITQSPKYLFRKEGQNVTLSCEQNLNHDAMYWYRQDPGQGLRLIYYSQIVNDFQKGDIAEGYSVSREKKESFPLTVTSAQKNPTAFYLCASSIYGTGVNQPQHFGDGTRLSIL.